The 30 T cell receptor beta chains presented below share a single source sample, sequenced in a study of beta chain features in type 1 diabetes. Expressed TCRB transcripts got sequenced, as all isolated RNA was reverse transcribed. Clones were read by immunoSEQ multiplex PCR, and TCRdb kept only the in-frame ones, dropping some. The data contain about 220,000 clones, approximately 11% of them singletons. Sequenced sample: central memory CD4+ T cells from blood. These receptors came from a man aged 18 to 35 in good health.

This sequence joins TRBV5-1 and TRBJ2-1; a possible D gene is TRBD1 (6 bases). The CDR3 is 15 amino acids. Germline-derived CDR1 and CDR2 are SGHRS and YFSETQ. V lost 4 bases to trimming and J lost 3 bases, with 14 bases between them. CDR3 amino acids: CASSLWGQVYNEQFF. The DNA of the CDR3 is TGCGCCAGCAGCCTTTGGGGACAAGTCTACAATGAGCAGTTCTTC.

The V gene is TRBV27, the J gene TRBJ2-7; 9 nucleotides align to TRBD2. V lost 8 bases to trimming and J lost 5 bases; unmatched junction nucleotides: 13. Per the germline V gene, CDR1 is MNHEY and CDR2 is SMNVEV (reference sequence). The CDR3 loop spans 15 amino acids. In DNA, the CDR3 is TGTGCCAGCGGCTCCGCTACTAGCGGGCGGAACGAGCAGTACTTC. This gives the protein CASGSATSGRNEQYF.

A few counts support this clone. This rearrangement joins TRBV30 to TRBJ1-1; D is undetermined. Germline loops: CDR1 GTSNPN, CDR2 SVGIG (reference sequence). The CDR3 is made up of 12 amino acids. Trimming left V 6 bases short and J 6 bases short, with 14 bases between. The DNA for the CDR3 is TGTGCCTGCCCTCGGATGGACGCTGAAGCTTTCTTT. This translates into CACPRMDAEAFF.

This clone appeared many times. The chain carries TRBV18 and TRBJ2-4; D remains unclear. From germline, CDR1 is KGHSH and CDR2 LQKENI. Between the trimmed V and J ends, which lost 2 bases and 2 bases, there was a span of 7 bases. This CDR3 region has 14 residues. CDR3 in amino acids: CASSPGSPKNIQYF. The CDR3 DNA is TGTGCCAGCTCACCAGGGTCTCCCAAAAACATTCAGTACTTC.

This clone occurred a few times. This rearrangement joins TRBV30 to TRBJ1-1; D remains unclear. The V end was cut by 6 bases, the J end by 1 base, with 12 bases between. The V gene's germline CDR1 is GTSNPN and CDR2 SVGIG (reference sequence). The CDR3 length is 13 residues. The CDR3 sequence: CACPSRGNTEAFF. DNA for the CDR3: TGTGCCTGCCCCTCCCGGGGGAACACTGAAGCTTTCTTT.

The gene calls are TRBV18 and TRBJ2-5; D remains unclear. The CDR3 is 15 amino acids. Germline assignment: CDR1 KGHSH and CDR2 LQKENI. V was shortened by 0 bases and J by 2 bases, with 10 bases between the two germline ends. The chain's CDR3 is CASSPPGRTQETQYF. Written as DNA, the CDR3 is TGTGCCAGCTCACCACCGGGCAGGACGCAAGAGACCCAGTACTTC.

In its sample, this clone was seen a few times. This chain links TRBV7-2 with TRBJ2-1; 13 bases align to TRBD2. V was clipped by 4 bases and J by 7 bases; unmatched bases: 4. This CDR3 region has 15 residues. Germline CDR1 reads SGHTA; CDR2 reads FQGNSA. This CDR3 is CASSYGLAGDNEQFF. The CDR3 nucleotides read TGTGCCAGCAGCTATGGACTAGCGGGAGATAATGAGCAGTTCTTC.

This chain connects TRBV6-4 to TRBJ2-7, with TRBD2 matching 8 bases. CDR1 MRHNA and CDR2 SNTAGT come from the germline V gene. CDR3 length equals 13 residues. Trimming at V came to 9 bases and at J to 2 bases, leaving 6 bases not matched to a gene. The CDR3 region is CARKLAATYEQYF. The DNA of the CDR3 is TGTGCCAGAAAACTAGCGGCTACCTACGAGCAGTACTTC.

The CDR3: CASSSPNGETQYF. CDR3 DNA: TGTGCCAGCAGCTCCCCAAATGGGGAGACCCAGTACTTC. V and J are TRBV7-6 and TRBJ2-5; D not certain. In germline, CDR1 is SGHVS, CDR2 FNYEAQ. Trimming pared 4 bases from V and 5 bases from J, leaving 11 bases between. There are 13 residues in the CDR3.

This clone was observed many times. The chain recombines TRBV20-1 with TRBJ2-1; D gene unclear. Trimming stripped 5 bases from V and 4 bases from J, with 6 bases between. Germline lookup yields CDR1 DFQATT and CDR2 SNEGSKA (reference sequence). The CDR3 is 11 amino acids. The CDR3 protein is CSAELYNEQFF. CDR3 nucleotides: TGCAGTGCTGAACTTTACAATGAGCAGTTCTTC.

This chain joins TRBV6-1 and TRBJ2-7; TRBD2 is a possible D gene (6 bases). V was trimmed by 3 bases and J by 2 bases, leaving 14 bases between them. The CDR3 is 15 amino acids. Germline-derived CDR1 and CDR2 are MNHNS and SASEGT. CDR3 sequence: CASSDWGTVTYEQYF. The CDR3 bases are TGTGCCAGCAGTGATTGGGGGACTGTTACCTACGAGCAGTACTTC.

J is TRBJ1-4 and V is TRBV15; a weak D match, TRBD1 (5 bases). The V gene lost 8 bases and the J gene lost 6 bases, with 13 bases spanning the gap. The germline gives CDR1 LNHNV, CDR2 YYDKDF (reference sequence). CDR3 length equals 13 residues. This chain's CDR3 is CATERRGYEKLFF. CDR3 nucleotides: TGTGCCACCGAAAGACGGGGGTATGAAAAACTGTTTTTT.

This clone was picked up a small number of times. The rearrangement uses TRBV25-1 and TRBJ2-3; 12 bases are a match to TRBD2. This CDR3 comprises 16 residues. The germline CDR1 and CDR2 sequences are MGHDK and SYGVNS. With V trimmed by 3 bases and J by 5 bases, 6 bases remained unmatched. CDR3 nucleotides: TGTGCCAGCAGTGATTGGACTAGCGGGATGAGAGATACGCAGTATTTT. It translates to CASSDWTSGMRDTQYF.

This clone was seen only a few times. The J gene is TRBJ2-7, the V gene TRBV7-2; tentative D call: TRBD2 (6 bases). CDR3 length: 14 residues. The V gene lost 4 bases and the J gene lost 3 bases, with 13 bases spanning the gap. The germline CDR1 and CDR2 sequences are SGHTA and FQGNSA. This chain's CDR3 is CASSSGTGYYEQYF. CDR3 in DNA: TGTGCCAGCAGCTCCGGGACTGGGTACTACGAGCAGTACTTC.

This chain connects TRBV30 to TRBJ1-4; 8 bases align to TRBD1. This CDR3 region has 17 residues. Germline CDR1 is GTSNPN and CDR2 is SVGIG (reference sequence). V was pared by 5 bases and J by 1 base, with 12 bases of the junction left unmatched. The CDR3 here is CAWYWGTGGGTNEKLFF. The CDR3 DNA reads TGTGCCTGGTACTGGGGCACAGGGGGTGGAACTAATGAAAAACTGTTTTTT.

V gene TRBV30 combines with J gene TRBJ2-1; D remains unclear. The CDR3 totals 13 residues. Germline CDR1 reads GTSNPN; CDR2 reads SVGIG (reference sequence). The V end was cut by 7 bases, the J end by 6 bases, with 16 bases between. DNA for the CDR3: TGTGCCTTCCCACCCCCTTTTTGCAATGAGCAGTTCTTC. Protein: CAFPPPFCNEQFF.

This clone was counted only a few times. This rearrangement joins TRBV11-1 to TRBJ2-4; D not resolved. The V end was cut by 0 bases, the J end by 1 base, with 7 bases between. The CDR3 is 15 residues long. Germline CDR1 and CDR2: SGHAT and FQDESV (reference sequence). In DNA form, the CDR3 reads TGTGCCAGCAGCTTAGCGGGTGGGGCCAAAAACATTCAGTACTTC. Translated, it gives CASSLAGGAKNIQYF.

The V and J genes are TRBV7-2 and TRBJ2-1; no clear D. CDR3 size: 13 residues. Germline V gene sequence: CDR1 SGHTA, CDR2 FQGNSA. Trimming left V 7 bases short and J 4 bases short, with 11 bases between. In DNA, the CDR3 is TGTGCCAGCACCCACGGACCATACAATGAGCAGTTCTTC. It codes for CASTHGPYNEQFF.

As regards this clone: The sample has other DNA sequences that encode this CDR3 too. The chain uses TRBV7-9 and TRBJ2-1; 13 bases are shared with TRBD2. V was pared by 1 base and J by 6 bases, with 0 bases of the junction left unmatched. Germline V CDR1 and CDR2: SEHNR, FQNEAQ (reference sequence). The CDR3 spans 15 residues. CDR3 nucleotides: TGTGCCAGCAGCTTAGGGACTAGCGGGAGCAATGAGCAGTTCTTC. This encodes CASSLGTSGSNEQFF.

This clone has more than one count but fewer than ten. This sequence joins TRBV25-1 and TRBJ1-1, with D perhaps TRBD1 (6 bases). The V gene lost 5 bases and the J gene lost 5 bases, with 15 bases spanning the gap. Looked up from germline, CDR1 is MGHDK and CDR2 is SYGVNS. The CDR3 is 14 amino acids. CDR3 in amino acids: CASSLGAALTEAFF. Here the CDR3 DNA reads TGTGCCAGCAGTCTGGGGGCGGCTTTAACTGAAGCTTTCTTT. Drawing the rest from reference TRBV25-1 and TRBJ1-1, the complete variable domain is EADIYQTPRYLVIGTGKKITLECSQTMGHDKMYWYQQDPGMELHLIHYSYGVNSTEKGDLSSESTVSRIRTEHFPLTLESARPSHTSQYLCASSLGAALTEAFFGQGTRLTVV.

The chain employs TRBV6-5 and TRBJ2-7, with D hard to call. This CDR3 is built from 11 residues. Trimming removed 5 bases from V and 4 bases from J, with 6 bases in between. Germline CDR1 MNHEY, CDR2 SVGAGI. This chain's CDR3 is CASSELYEQYF. The CDR3 nucleotides are TGTGCCAGCAGTGAACTGTACGAGCAGTACTTC.

This clone appeared a few times. This rearrangement joins TRBV10-3 to TRBJ2-7; 11 bases fit TRBD2. The ends lost 2 bases at V and 3 bases at J; junction bases unmatched: 6. The CDR3 length is 16 residues. Per germline, CDR1 ENHRY and CDR2 SYGVKD. CDR3 loop: CAISEPGTSGSYEQYF. CDR3 DNA: TGTGCCATCAGTGAGCCCGGGACTAGCGGAAGCTACGAGCAGTACTTC.

V and J are TRBV18 and TRBJ2-7; D not certain. The CDR3 spans 14 residues. Germline assignment: CDR1 KGHSH and CDR2 LQKENI. V dropped 3 bases and J dropped 2 bases, with 11 bases sitting between them. CDR3 residues: CASSPSEPAYEQYF. In DNA, the CDR3 is TGTGCCAGCTCACCGTCGGAACCCGCCTACGAGCAGTACTTC.

V and J are TRBV4-2 and TRBJ2-1; 8 bases map to TRBD2. CDR3 length: 16 amino acids. V lost 0 bases to trimming and J lost 7 bases; unmatched junction nucleotides: 8. Germline assignment: CDR1 LGHNA and CDR2 YNFKEQ. This chain's CDR3 is CASSQDPQREKNEQFF. The CDR3 region has the DNA TGTGCCAGCAGCCAAGATCCCCAGCGGGAGAAGAATGAGCAGTTCTTC.

This chain links TRBV14 with TRBJ2-5, with 10 bases matching TRBD2. CDR3 length: 15 amino acids. Per germline, CDR1 SGHDN and CDR2 FVKESK. Germline trimming cut 7 bases from V and 3 bases from J; bases unmatched to any gene: 8. CDR3 region: CASTEREGREETQYF. CDR3 sequence (DNA): TGTGCCAGCACAGAGCGGGAGGGCCGGGAAGAGACCCAGTACTTC.

V gene TRBV5-1 combines with J gene TRBJ2-7; 8 bases line up with TRBD2. This CDR3 is built from 13 residues. Germline V gene lookup returns CDR1 SGHRS and CDR2 YFSETQ. Trimming took 4 bases from V and 7 from J; bases not matched to a gene: 7. The DNA for the CDR3 is TGCGCCAGCAGCGATGCGGGAGGAGGTGAGCAGTACTTC. Its translation: CASSDAGGGEQYF.

The rearrangement uses TRBV9 and TRBJ1-2; TRBD1 agrees at 9 bases. Germline CDR1 and CDR2: SGDLS and YYNGEE. This CDR3 has 17 residues. V lost 2 bases to trimming and J lost 0 bases; unmatched junction nucleotides: 8. For the CDR3, the DNA is TGTGCCAGCAGCGTGGGACAGGGAGTTCTTGCTAACTATGGCTACACCTTC. Amino acid sequence: CASSVGQGVLANYGYTF.

This clone showed up just a few times. The chain links TRBV30 to TRBJ2-1; possible D gene TRBD1, 6 bases. The germline V gene has CDR1 GTSNPN and CDR2 SVGIG (reference sequence). V lost 7 bases and J lost 5, with 27 bases in between. The CDR3 runs to 17 residues. DNA of the CDR3: TGTGCCTTGTGGGGGCCCCCGGGTCGATCTCATCACAATGAGCAGTTCTTC. As protein: CALWGPPGRSHHNEQFF.

V usage is TRBV30 and J usage is TRBJ1-4; no reliable D call. The CDR3 is 15 residues long. In germline, CDR1 is GTSNPN, CDR2 SVGIG (reference sequence). V gave up 3 bases and J gave up 3 bases, with 14 bases separating them. CDR3 coding DNA: TGTGCCTGGAGCCGAGGGATTGGGTCTAATGAAAAACTGTTTTTT. Encoded protein: CAWSRGIGSNEKLFF.

This clone was detected ten times or more. The gene calls are TRBV7-9 and TRBJ2-2, with TRBD2 as a possible D gene (5 bases). Germline assignment: CDR1 SEHNR and CDR2 FQNEAQ (reference sequence). V was shortened by 4 bases and J by 1 base, with 7 bases between the two germline ends. The CDR3 runs to 14 residues. CDR3 sequence reads: CASSWSGNTGELFF. The CDR3 nucleotides are TGTGCCAGCAGCTGGAGCGGGAACACCGGGGAGCTGTTTTTT. The full variable domain, with the rest looked up from reference TRBV7-9 and TRBJ2-2, is DTGVSQNPRHKITKRGQNVTFRCDPISEHNRLYWYRQTLGQGPEFLTYFQNEAQLEKSRLLSDRFSAERPKGSFSTLEIQRTEQGDSAMYLCASSWSGNTGELFFGEGSRLTVL.